The 17 T cell receptor beta chains below come from one sample, sequenced in a study of control samples from healthy donors and cancer patients. Sequencing was performed with immunoSEQ multiplex PCR; in TCRdb, only in-frame clones are kept and a portion is missing. The sample lists around 140,000 clones, about 91% occurring once. Material for sequencing was blood. The source of these receptors is a young man in good health.

The chain carries TRBV5-4 and TRBJ2-2, with 11 bases that match TRBD2. CDR1 is SGHNT, CDR2 YYREEE, per germline (reference sequence). The CDR3 extends over 16 amino acids. V gave up 3 bases and J gave up 4 bases; unmatched junction bases: 5. CDR3 DNA sequence: TGTGCCAGCAGCTCAATAGCGGGGGGGCCCACCGGGGAGCTGTTTTTT. This translates into CASSSIAGGPTGELFF.

The rearrangement uses TRBV7-8 and TRBJ2-7, with D perhaps TRBD2 (7 bases). The CDR3 extends over 14 amino acids. V lost 2 bases and J 4 bases, leaving 12 bases between the germline ends. Germline V gives CDR1 SGHVS, CDR2 FQNEAQ. The CDR3, as DNA: TGTGCCAGCAGCTTATTGGGGGGGCGGTACGAGCAGTACTTC. Protein product: CASSLLGGRYEQYF. Variable domain in full (rest from reference TRBV7-8 and TRBJ2-7): GAGVSQSPRYKVAKRGQDVALRCDPISGHVSLFWYQQALGQGPEFLTYFQNEAQLDKSGLPSDRFFAERPEGSVSTLKIQRTQQEDSAVYLCASSLLGGRYEQYFGPGTRLTVT.

This clone was seen a few times. CDR3 DNA sequence: TGTGCCAGCAAAAGTCTAGGCAATCAGCCCCAGCATTTT. Protein product: CASKSLGNQPQHF. The V and J genes are TRBV27 and TRBJ1-5, with D unclear. The V end was cut by 7 bases, the J end by 2 bases, with 9 bases between. CDR3 size: 13 residues. Germline assignment: CDR1 MNHEY and CDR2 SMNVEV (reference sequence).

The CDR3 bases are TGCGCCAGCAGTGGGGGACAGGGAGAATTAGATACGCAGTATTTT. This translates into CASSGGQGELDTQYF. The chain employs TRBV10-1 and TRBJ2-3; 9 bases are a match to TRBD1. V lost 4 bases, J lost 5 bases, and 7 bases stayed unmatched. The CDR3 has 15 amino acids. Germline V gene lookup returns CDR1 WNHNN and CDR2 SYGVQD (reference sequence).

The V call is TRBV10-3, the J call TRBJ2-3; 8 nucleotides align to TRBD1. The V gene end was trimmed by 5 bases and the J gene end by 9 bases; junction bases not matched to a gene: 4. CDR3 length: 12 residues. CDR1 and CDR2 from the germline V gene are ENHRY and SYGVKD. The CDR3 nucleotides are TGTGCCATCAGTCCCGGGACAGGCACGCAGTATTTT. It codes for CAISPGTGTQYF.

The chain joins TRBV5-1 to TRBJ2-7; TRBD1 might be the D (5 bases). In germline, CDR1 is SGHRS, CDR2 YFSETQ. The CDR3 contains 16 residues. V lost 0 bases and J 3 bases, leaving 16 bases between the germline ends. The CDR3, as DNA: TGCGCCAGCAGCTTGGCTCCGACAGCCCCCCTCTACGAGCAGTACTTC. Protein sequence: CASSLAPTAPLYEQYF.

V usage is TRBV30 and J usage is TRBJ2-1; D not resolved. From germline, CDR1 is GTSNPN and CDR2 SVGIG (reference sequence). Trimming shortened V by 0 bases and J by 4 bases, and 10 bases separated the two germline ends. CDR3 length: 14 residues. The CDR3 sequence is CAWSVGQEYNEQFF. The CDR3 bases are TGTGCCTGGAGTGTCGGGCAGGAATACAATGAGCAGTTCTTC.

The genes are TRBV3-1 (or the pseudogene TRBV3-2) and TRBJ1-2; D is unclear. The CDR3 has 13 amino acids. Deletions cut 0 bases from V and 1 base from J, with 3 bases between. Germline V lookup: CDR1 LGHDT, CDR2 YNNKEL (reference sequence). CDR3 protein: CASSQDFNYGYTF. The DNA for the CDR3 is TGTGCCAGCAGCCAAGACTTTAACTATGGCTACACCTTC.

The chain uses TRBV9 and TRBJ2-7; 12 bases align to TRBD2. The CDR3 runs 12 residues. Germline-derived CDR1 and CDR2 are SGDLS and YYNGEE. V was clipped by 5 bases and J by 7 bases; unmatched bases: 1. In nucleotides, the CDR3 is TGTGCCAGCAGGGGGACTAGCGGGGAGCAGTACTTC. It translates to CASRGTSGEQYF.

This clone was seen once. This chain joins TRBV5-4 and TRBJ1-2; TRBD1 matches 8 bases. CDR1 is SGHNT, CDR2 YYREEE, per germline (reference sequence). CDR3 length: 15 amino acids. After removal of 2 bases from V and 4 bases from J, the junction contained 7 bases not matched to a gene. CDR3 bases: TGTGCCAGCAGCTTAACGACAGGGGCGGGCTATGGCTACACCTTC. Amino acid sequence: CASSLTTGAGYGYTF.

The chain has TRBV5-8 and TRBJ2-7; 16 positions agree with TRBD2. The germline V gene has CDR1 SGHTS and CDR2 YDEGEE. The CDR3 consists of 17 residues. V lost 2 bases, J lost 6 bases, and 8 bases stayed unmatched. The CDR3 spells CASSFAPGLAGGREQYF. The CDR3 coding sequence is TGTGCCAGCAGCTTCGCTCCGGGACTAGCGGGGGGGCGCGAGCAGTACTTC.

In the case of this clone: Other DNA sequences in this sample translate to the same CDR3. The chain has TRBV5-1 and TRBJ2-2; D unclear. V lost 0 bases, J lost 1 base, and 7 bases lay in between. CDR3 length: 15 amino acids. The germline gives CDR1 SGHRS, CDR2 YFSETQ. The CDR3 region has the DNA TGCGCCAGCAGCTTGGAGGCAGGGAACACCGGGGAGCTGTTTTTT. This translates into CASSLEAGNTGELFF.

CDR3 nucleotides: TGCGCCAGCAGCCGAGCGGGTGGCACCACTGAAGCTTTCTTT. This translates into CASSRAGGTTEAFF. The chain employs TRBV4-1 and TRBJ1-1; D gene ambiguous. Trimming pared 4 bases from V and 4 bases from J, leaving 13 bases between. CDR3 size: 14 residues. CDR1 and CDR2 (germline): MGHRA, YSYEKL.

V gene TRBV14 combines with J gene TRBJ1-2, with 7 bases aligning to TRBD1. Germline V gene lookup returns CDR1 SGHDN and CDR2 FVKESK. The CDR3 is 16 residues long. V dropped 0 bases and J dropped 6; count of bases not matched to a gene: 10. The CDR3 region is CASSQDLGNRGHGYTF. The CDR3 DNA follows: TGTGCCAGCAGCCAAGACCTGGGGAACAGGGGTCATGGCTACACCTTC.

J is TRBJ2-2 and V is TRBV7-6; 11 bases line up with TRBD1. Looked up from germline, CDR1 is SGHVS and CDR2 is FNYEAQ. This CDR3 is 15 amino acids long. With 5 bases clipped from V and 6 bases from J, the junction kept 5 bases outside the gene matches. The CDR3, as DNA: TGTGCCAGCAGCCATGGACAGGGGGCGTCCGGGGAGCTGTTTTTT. Protein sequence: CASSHGQGASGELFF.

The rearrangement links TRBV11-1 to TRBJ2-6, with D possibly being TRBD1 (7 bases). The CDR3 covers 15 residues. The V and J ends lost 1 base and 8 bases respectively, with 12 bases between them. From germline, CDR1 is SGHAT and CDR2 FQDESV (reference sequence). CDR3 in DNA: TGTGCCAGCAGCTTAGTAGGAGGGGGCTCCAACGTCCTGACTTTC. The encoded protein is CASSLVGGGSNVLTF.

V is TRBV9 and J is TRBJ1-2; D is unclear. The CDR3 is 13 amino acids. The ends were cut back, 0 bases at V and 5 bases at J, with 8 bases in the middle. The germline V gene encodes CDR1 SGDLS and CDR2 YYNGEE. The CDR3 protein is CASSVDEVYGYTF. The CDR3 DNA reads TGTGCCAGCAGCGTAGATGAGGTATATGGCTACACCTTC. Based on the CDR3 plus reference TRBV9 and TRBJ1-2, the full variable domain is DSGVTQTPKHLITATGQRVTLRCSPRSGDLSVYWYQQSLDQGLQFLIQYYNGEERAKGNILERFSAQQFPDLHSELNLSSLELGDSALYFCASSVDEVYGYTFGSGTRLTVV.